Listed below are T cell receptor beta chains from one sample, sequenced in a study of blood T cell repertoires in COVID-19. TCRdb's copy holds only in-frame clones and misses some; the assay was immunoSEQ multiplex PCR. Of under 400,000 clones in the sample, roughly 85% were seen once. The material sequenced was PBMCs or T cells enriched from blood (not recorded which). The receptor set was obtained from a woman aged 40 to 55 with acute COVID-19. Both conserved end residues are part of each CDR3. D genes are given only for firm matches. Some rows have no size entry. The others give once, few or many, or a class for an expanded clone.

D | size | length | J | V | DNA | CDR3
- | - | 13 | TRBJ2-7 | TRBV12-3/TRBV12-4 | TGTGCCAGCAGCATTACGACAGCCTACGAGCAGTACTTC | CASSITTAYEQYF
- | - | 14 | TRBJ1-4 | TRBV10-3 | TGTGCCATCAGAATGGGGGCTGGTAATGAAAAACTGTTTTTT | CAIRMGAGNEKLFF
TRBD2 | - | 19 | TRBJ2-5 | TRBV27 | TGTGCCAGCAGTCCCCGGACTAGCGGGAAGTTTAATCTCGGCGAGACCCAGTACTTC | CASSPRTSGKFNLGETQYF
TRBD2 | - | 15 | TRBJ2-1 | TRBV18 | TGTGCCAGCTCACCACCAAGCGGGGGGTACAATGAGCAGTTCTTC | CASSPPSGGYNEQFF
- | - | 15 | TRBJ1-5 | TRBV27 | TGTGCCAGCAGCCCCTCCAGGGTTATGTTTCAGCCCCAGCATTTT | CASSPSRVMFQPQHF
- | - | 12 | TRBJ1-1 | TRBV2 | TGTGCCAGCAGCGCGCGACAGAATGAAGCTTTCTTT | CASSARQNEAFF
TRBD1 | - | 14 | TRBJ1-2 | TRBV5-1 | TGCGCCAGCAGCGGGACAGGGGGCTACTATGGCTACACCTTC | CASSGTGGYYGYTF
TRBD1 | - | 13 | TRBJ1-2 | TRBV5-5 | TGTGCCAGCAGCTGGGACAGGGTCGACGGCTACACCTTC | CASSWDRVDGYTF
- | - | 15 | TRBJ1-6 | TRBV3-1/TRBV3-2 | TGTGCCAGCAGCCAAGGAGAAGCCTATAATTCACCCCTCCACTTT | CASSQGEAYNSPLHF
- | - | 14 | TRBJ2-5 | TRBV6-6 | TGTGCCAGCAGTTACTCGGGGGGGGCGGAGACCCAGTACTTC | CASSYSGGAETQYF
TRBD1 | once | 14 | TRBJ1-6 | TRBV28 | TGTGCCAGCAGTGGGACAGGGGCTAATTCACCCCTCCACTTT | CASSGTGANSPLHF
- | - | 12 | TRBJ1-4 | TRBV29-1 | TGCAGCGTTGACCAGGGGAATGAAAAACTGTTTTTT | CSVDQGNEKLFF
- | - | 16 | TRBJ2-2 | TRBV11-2 | TGTGCCAGCAGCTTAGCTGGCGGGAAACACACCGGGGAGCTGTTTTTT | CASSLAGGKHTGELFF
- | - | 16 | TRBJ1-5 | TRBV4-1 | TGCGCCAGCAGCCAAGGAGGCTCCAATAGCAATCAGCCCCAGCATTTT | CASSQGGSNSNQPQHF
- | - | 12 | TRBJ1-5 | TRBV19 | TGTGCCAGTAATCAATCAAATCAGCCCCAGCATTTT | CASNQSNQPQHF
- | few | 15 | TRBJ1-5 | TRBV7-2 | TGTGCCAGCAGCTTCACAGGGAATAGCAATCAGCCCCAGCATTTT | CASSFTGNSNQPQHF
TRBD1 | once | 15 | TRBJ1-6 | TRBV7-2 | TGTGCCAGCAGCTTAGCACAGGGGGCTTTTTCACCCCTCCACTTT | CASSLAQGAFSPLHF
- | - | 14 | TRBJ1-2 | TRBV5-4 | TGTGCCAGCAGCCCTAACCTTAACAGGGATGGCTACACCTTC | CASSPNLNRDGYTF
TRBD1 | - | 16 | TRBJ2-7 | TRBV19 | TGTGCCAGTAGTTCTGGCGGATTGGACAGGGTGTATGAGCAGTACTTC | CASSSGGLDRVYEQYF
- | - | 13 | TRBJ2-5 | TRBV5-1 | TGCGCCAGCAGCAACGGAGGTCGTGAGACCCAGTACTTC | CASSNGGRETQYF
TRBD1 | - | 18 | TRBJ1-4 | TRBV9 | TGTGCCAGCAGCGTAGGGGACAGGGGACCGGCAACTAATGAAAAACTGTTTTTT | CASSVGDRGPATNEKLFF
- | - | 16 | TRBJ1-6 | TRBV7-2 | TGTGCCAGCAGCCCACGATCTAGGGGGTATAATTCACCCCTCCACTTT | CASSPRSRGYNSPLHF
- | - | 15 | TRBJ1-1 | TRBV27 | TGTGCCAGCAGTGCGAGGGCGGTGGTGAACACTGAAGCTTTCTTT | CASSARAVVNTEAFF
- | - | 15 | TRBJ2-3 | TRBV9 | TGTGCCAGCAGCGTAGTGGACTCGGAAGGAGGTACGCAGTATTTT | CASSVVDSEGGTQYF
- | - | 14 | TRBJ1-4 | TRBV9 | TGTGCCAGCAGCGTAGCGGGTGCCAATGAAAAACTGTTTTTT | CASSVAGANEKLFF
TRBD2 | once | 21 | TRBJ2-2 | TRBV5-3 | TGTGCCAGAAGCTCCGAACCAGAAACGCAAGCGGGAGGGGAGAACACCGGGGAGCTGTTTTTT | CARSSEPETQAGGENTGELFF
TRBD1 | - | 15 | TRBJ2-7 | TRBV6-5 | TGTGCCAGCAGTCCACCGGGACAGGCCTCCTACGAGCAGTACTTC | CASSPPGQASYEQYF
- | - | 15 | TRBJ2-2 | TRBV2 | TGTGCCAGCAGTGAGCTGGACAGGAACACCGGGGAGCTGTTTTTT | CASSELDRNTGELFF
TRBD1 | - | 15 | TRBJ1-1 | TRBV15 | TGTGCCACCGGCCTTTTAGGGACAGGGAGGACTGAAGCTTTCTTT | CATGLLGTGRTEAFF
- | - | 15 | TRBJ1-4 | TRBV3-1/TRBV3-2 | TGTGCCAGCAGCCAAGACAGGGTCCCAAATGAAAAACTGTTTTTT | CASSQDRVPNEKLFF
- | - | 14 | TRBJ1-2 | TRBV21-1 | TGTGCCAGCAGCGGACAGGGAGCTAACTATGGCTACACCTTC | CASSGQGANYGYTF
TRBD2 | once | 18 | TRBJ2-1 | TRBV5-1 | TGCGCCAGCAGGTTCGATGAGCGGGGGGGCCGTTCCTACAATGAGCAGTTCTTC | CASRFDERGGRSYNEQFF
TRBD1 | - | 14 | TRBJ1-2 | TRBV19 | TGTGCCAGTAGTATGGGTCAGGGGGCGCCCGGCTACACCTTC | CASSMGQGAPGYTF
- | - | 17 | TRBJ2-4 | TRBV2 | TGTGCCAGCAGTGAAATCCGTCCGGGGAGAGCCAAAAACATTCAGTACTTC | CASSEIRPGRAKNIQYF
- | - | 12 | TRBJ1-4 | TRBV12-3/TRBV12-4 | TGTGCCAGCAGTTTAGCGCGTGAAAAACTGTTTTTT | CASSLAREKLFF
TRBD2 | - | 13 | TRBJ2-1 | TRBV19 | TGTGCCAGTAGTATGAGCGGGGGGAACGAGCAGTTCTTC | CASSMSGGNEQFF
TRBD1 | - | 14 | TRBJ1-5 | TRBV12-5 | TGTGCTAGTGGTTTAACGACAGGGGGTCAGCCCCAGCATTTT | CASGLTTGGQPQHF
- | - | 15 | TRBJ1-1 | TRBV6-6 | TGTGCCAGCAGTTACACGGAACCGGGTCCGCTGTTGGCTTTCTTT | CASSYTEPGPLLAFF
- | - | 12 | TRBJ1-5 | TRBV12-3/TRBV12-4 | TGTGCCAGCAGTTTAGGCAGGGTTCCCCAGCATTTT | CASSLGRVPQHF
- | - | 16 | TRBJ1-6 | TRBV2 | TGTGCCAGCAGTGAAGCACGCAGGGGCTTGGATTCACCCCTCCACTTT | CASSEARRGLDSPLHF
- | - | 17 | TRBJ2-4 | TRBV27 | TGTGCCAGCAAATCGGTAGGGCTTGGGAGCGCCAAAAACATTCAGTACTTC | CASKSVGLGSAKNIQYF
- | - | 13 | TRBJ1-1 | TRBV19 | TGTGCCAGTAGTATCCGCGCCGACACTGAAGCTTTCTTT | CASSIRADTEAFF
- | - | 12 | TRBJ2-3 | TRBV6-5 | TGTGCCAGCTGCCCCCGAAGCGGAACGCAGTATTTT | CASCPRSGTQYF
TRBD1 | - | 14 | TRBJ1-5 | TRBV7-2 | TGTGCCAGCAGCTTTCAGGGGGCGACTCAGCCCCAGCATTTT | CASSFQGATQPQHF
TRBD1 | - | 14 | TRBJ1-6 | TRBV5-1 | TGCGCCAGCAGCATGGACAGGGGGCTTTCACCCCTCCACTTT | CASSMDRGLSPLHF
TRBD1 | - | 18 | TRBJ2-3 | TRBV19 | TGTGCCAGTAGTATTGGGGACAGGGGTAGGAGCTTCACAGATACGCAGTATTTT | CASSIGDRGRSFTDTQYF
TRBD1 | once | 17 | TRBJ2-2 | TRBV5-1 | TGCGCCAGCAGCTTGGTACCGGGACAGGCGAACACCGGGGAGCTGTTTTTT | CASSLVPGQANTGELFF
- | - | 15 | TRBJ1-1 | TRBV6-2/TRBV6-3 | TGTGCCAGCAGTCTACGGGCCAGGGGGAACACTGAAGCTTTCTTT | CASSLRARGNTEAFF
- | many | 15 | TRBJ2-7 | TRBV7-9 | TGTGCCAGCAGCTTTGGGCCCGATGGAGGACTCGAGCAGTACTTC | CASSFGPDGGLEQYF
- | - | 13 | TRBJ1-5 | TRBV12-5 | TGTGCTAGTGGTTCAGAAACCAATCAGCCCCAGCATTTT | CASGSETNQPQHF
TRBD1 | - | 16 | TRBJ2-1 | TRBV27 | TGTGCCAGCAGTTATGACAGGGGGCTTTCCTACAATGAGCAGTTCTTC | CASSYDRGLSYNEQFF
TRBD1 | - | 15 | TRBJ2-7 | TRBV14 | TGTGCCAGCAGCCTGGGCGGGACAGGAATCTACGAGCAGTACTTC | CASSLGGTGIYEQYF
TRBD2 | - | 17 | TRBJ2-1 | TRBV5-1 | TGCGCCAGCAGCTTGGGTGTTCTAGCGGGCTCCTACAATGAGCAGTTCTTC | CASSLGVLAGSYNEQFF
- | few | 14 | TRBJ1-4 | TRBV5-4 | TGTGCCAGCAGATCGAAGGGACAAAATGAAAAACTGTTTTTT | CASRSKGQNEKLFF
TRBD1 | - | 15 | TRBJ2-5 | TRBV2 | TGTGCCAGCAGTGACTCAGGGGGCGGCCAAGAGACCCAGTACTTC | CASSDSGGGQETQYF